This TCR beta chain originates from a study of CD8 T cells in ankylosing spondylitis. The CDR3 has 13 amino acids. Germline V gene data show CDR1 as LGHDT and CDR2 as YNNKEL (reference sequence). V lost 2 bases, J lost 1 base, and 5 bases lay in between. This clonotype is labeled as medium-sized. No antigen is known for it. TCRdb independently ran MiXCR on the 5' RACE reads; one entry per CDR3 protein. The repertoire consists of about 160,000 distinct CDR3 sequences, with around two fifths occurring once and the leading ten covering approximately 14%. Broader study findings: Researchers report that disease-linked clones proved CD8+ and relatively rare in peripheral blood.

The sequence was obtained from a male donor with ankylosing spondylitis. Specimen: synovial fluid, either unsorted or a sorted T cell fraction (not recorded which). The V call is TRBV3-1, the J call TRBJ1-1; D is unclear. CDR3 sequence reads: CASSQNRNTEAFF. CDR3 DNA: TGTGCCAGCAGCCAAAACAGGAACACTGAAGCTTTCTTT.